Shown below are 22 T cell receptor beta chains from a single sample sequenced in a study of memory CD4+ T cells and cytomegalovirus serostatus. Single viable CD3+CD4+CD8-CD45RO+ cells were sorted as the memory CD4+ T cells. Method: immunoSEQ multiplex PCR; TCRdb's copy keeps in-frame clones and lacks some. In the table there are tens of thousands of clones, 82% of which are singletons. Source material: memory CD4+ T cells from blood. All receptors derive from an adult in good health and CMV-seronegative.

V gene TRBV6-5 combines with J gene TRBJ2-1; a possible D gene is TRBD2 (5 bases). V was cut by 6 bases and J by 8 bases, with 14 bases left in between. Germline values: CDR1 MNHEY, CDR2 SVGAGI. The CDR3 is 13 amino acids. The CDR3 DNA follows: TGTGCCAGCAGAAGAATTAGCGAATATGAGCAGTTCTTC. Protein sequence: CASRRISEYEQFF.

V is TRBV7-8 and J is TRBJ1-2; D might be TRBD1 (5 bases). Trimming removed 2 bases at V and 4 bases at J, with 17 bases between. CDR3 size: 16 residues. Per the germline V gene, CDR1 is SGHVS and CDR2 is FQNEAQ. CDR3 coding DNA: TGTGCCAGCAGCTTACTGGCCCCTCCGAGGGGCTATGGCTACACCTTC. Translation gives CASSLLAPPRGYGYTF.

The chain's CDR3 is CASKRGGYEAFF. The CDR3 coding sequence is TGTGCCAGCAAAAGGGGAGGGTATGAAGCTTTCTTT. The chain carries TRBV2 and TRBJ1-1, with D perhaps matching TRBD1 (5 bases). CDR1 and CDR2 (germline): SNHLY, FYNNEI. The CDR3 is 12 residues long. The V gene lost 7 bases and the J gene lost 7 bases, with 13 bases spanning the gap.

The chain links TRBV2 to TRBJ1-5, with D unresolved. Germline CDR1 SNHLY, CDR2 FYNNEI. With 7 bases removed from V and 0 bases from J, the gap between germline ends came to 7 bases. CDR3 length equals 13 residues. The CDR3 sequence is CASNQYSNQPQHF. CDR3 nucleotide sequence: TGTGCCAGCAACCAGTATAGCAATCAGCCCCAGCATTTT.

This sequence joins TRBV18 and TRBJ1-6; tentative D call: TRBD1 (5 bases). Germline CDR1 reads KGHSH; CDR2 reads LQKENI. The CDR3 has 15 amino acids. Trimming took off 3 bases at V and 5 bases at J, with 11 bases between the two ends. The DNA for the CDR3 is TGTGCCAGCTCACCGTTCGACAGTAATAATTCACCCCTCCACTTT. Its translation is CASSPFDSNNSPLHF.

This rearrangement joins TRBV7-2 to TRBJ1-2; D call uncertain. The germline V gene encodes CDR1 SGHTA and CDR2 FQGNSA. CDR3 size: 13 residues. V lost 3 bases and J 8 bases, leaving 13 bases between the germline ends. The chain's CDR3 is CASSFSGDRGYTF. CDR3 DNA: TGTGCCAGCAGCTTCTCCGGGGATAGGGGCTACACCTTC.

This chain joins TRBV5-1 and TRBJ1-4; no definite D call. The germline CDR1 and CDR2 sequences are SGHRS and YFSETQ. The CDR3 is made up of 13 amino acids. Trimming took 4 bases from V and 8 from J, leaving 12 bases between them. CDR3 DNA sequence: TGCGCCAGCAGCCCCGGCCAAGGAGAAAAACTGTTTTTT. Protein product: CASSPGQGEKLFF.

The chain is built from TRBV29-1 and TRBJ1-1; 7 nucleotides agree with TRBD1. Per germline, CDR1 SQVTM and CDR2 ANQGSEA. The CDR3 sequence is 17 residues long. Trimming cost V 2 bases and J 7 bases; bases outside gene matches: 19. CDR3 amino acids: CSVELWRQGVPQGEAFF. Written as DNA, the CDR3 is TGCAGCGTTGAATTGTGGCGTCAGGGGGTGCCTCAAGGTGAAGCTTTCTTT.

The genes are TRBV7-2 and TRBJ2-3; 8 positions agree with TRBD1. V shed 6 bases and J 2 bases; nucleotides not matched to a gene: 7. Germline V gene lookup returns CDR1 SGHTA and CDR2 FQGNSA. This CDR3 contains 15 residues. The CDR3 DNA sequence: TGTGCCAGCAGTGGGGGACAGGCGGACACAGATACGCAGTATTTT. Protein sequence: CASSGGQADTDTQYF.

The rearrangement uses TRBV19 and TRBJ2-7; D not resolved. Trimming took off 4 bases at V and 2 bases at J, with 6 bases between the two ends. The CDR3 extends over 12 amino acids. Germline V gene sequence: CDR1 LNHDA, CDR2 SQIVND (reference sequence). DNA for the CDR3: TGTGCCAGTAGTAGGGGTCCCTACGAGCAGTACTTC. The encoded protein is CASSRGPYEQYF.

The chain employs TRBV5-6 and TRBJ1-1, with D perhaps matching TRBD1 (5 bases). The V gene's germline CDR1 is SGHDT and CDR2 YYEEEE. The CDR3 has 13 residues. The ends were cut back, 4 bases at V and 10 bases at J, with 17 bases in the middle. The DNA for the CDR3 is TGTGCCAGCAGCCCCGGGGGGGGAGATCGAGCTTTCTTT. Its protein product is CASSPGGGDRAFF. Combining the CDR3 with reference TRBV5-6 and TRBJ1-1 gives the whole variable domain DAGVTQSPTHLIKTRGQQVTLRCSPKSGHDTVSWYQQALGQGPQFIFQYYEEEERQRGNFPDRFSGHQFPNYSSELNVNALLLGDSALYLCASSPGGGDRAFFGQGTRLTVV.

This sequence joins TRBV18 and TRBJ2-3, with D unclear. This CDR3 is built from 15 residues. Germline CDR1 KGHSH, CDR2 LQKENI. V shed 1 base and J shed 3 bases, with 11 bases lying between them. CDR3 residues: CASSPRSSGTDTQYF. The CDR3 bases are TGTGCCAGCTCACCACGGAGCTCCGGGACAGATACGCAGTATTTT. The full variable domain, completed using reference TRBV18 and TRBJ2-3, is NAGVMQNPRHLVRRRGQEARLRCSPMKGHSHVYWYRQLPEEGLKFMVYLQKENIIDESGMPKERFSAEFPKEGPSILRIQQVVRGDSAAYFCASSPRSSGTDTQYFGPGTRLTVL.

V usage is TRBV5-4 and J usage is TRBJ2-3, with a weak D call TRBD2 (6 bases). Trimming removed 9 bases at V and 4 bases at J, with 6 bases between. The length of the CDR3 is 10 residues. Germline V CDR1 and CDR2: SGHNT, YYREEE (reference sequence). The CDR3 spells CATGADTQYF. In nucleotides, the CDR3 is TGTGCCACGGGGGCAGATACGCAGTATTTT.

About this clone itself: An end of the junction does not agree with germline; a read error may underlie this. Other DNA sequences in this sample translate to the same CDR3. V and J are TRBV11-3 and TRBJ1-6; D uncertain. Germline V gene data show CDR1 as SGHNT and CDR2 as YENEEA. This CDR3 has 13 amino acids. The CDR3 sequence is CASSLGTGAPLHF. In DNA form, the CDR3 reads TGTGCCAGCAGCTTAGGTACGGGAGCACCTCTCCACTTT. The variable domain in full, with the rest retrieved from reference TRBV11-3 and TRBJ1-6, is EAGVVQSPRYKIIEKKQPVAFWCNPISGHNTLYWYLQNLGQGPELLIRYENEEAVDDSQLPKDRFSAERLKGVDSTLKIQPAELGDSAVYLCASSLGTGAPLHFGNGTRLTVT.

This clone came up once. The V gene is TRBV11-3, the J gene TRBJ2-5; 8 nucleotides agree with TRBD2. The CDR3 runs 15 residues. Trimming cost V 3 bases and J 4 bases; bases outside gene matches: 7. Germline loops: CDR1 SGHNT, CDR2 YENEEA. CDR3 sequence reads: CASSLVAGPRETQYF. DNA of the CDR3: TGTGCCAGCAGCTTGGTAGCGGGGCCCAGAGAGACCCAGTACTTC.

The J gene is TRBJ2-3, the V gene TRBV20-1, with 7 bases aligning to TRBD2. The germline CDR1 and CDR2 sequences are DFQATT and SNEGSKA (reference sequence). V gave up 8 bases and J gave up 9 bases; unmatched junction bases: 2. The CDR3 has 9 residues. The CDR3 is CSSGETQYF. The CDR3, as DNA: TGCAGTAGCGGGGAGACGCAGTATTTT.

The rearrangement uses TRBV4-1 and TRBJ2-7, with D perhaps TRBD1 or TRBD2 (5 bases each). The V end lost 2 bases, the J end lost 2 bases, and 13 bases lay between the germline ends. The CDR3 spans 15 residues. Looked up from germline, CDR1 is MGHRA and CDR2 is YSYEKL. For the CDR3, the DNA is TGCGCCAGCAGCCAAACGGGGACGTCAGCCTACGAGCAGTACTTC. It encodes CASSQTGTSAYEQYF.

This sequence joins TRBV5-1 and TRBJ2-1, with 10 nucleotides matching TRBD2. Germline-derived CDR1 and CDR2 are SGHRS and YFSETQ. The V segment lost 0 bases and the J segment 6 bases; nucleotides outside the gene matches: 12. The CDR3 is 18 amino acids. DNA of the CDR3: TGCGCCAGCAGCTTGGTGGCAGGCAAAGCGGGGGGGAGCAATGAGCAGTTCTTC. Its translation: CASSLVAGKAGGSNEQFF.

V is TRBV19 and J is TRBJ2-2, with D unresolved. The germline gives CDR1 LNHDA, CDR2 SQIVND (reference sequence). Trimming removed 11 bases at V and 4 bases at J, with 14 bases between. CDR3 length: 13 amino acids. CDR3 region: CAVREERTGELFF. The CDR3 nucleotides are TGTGCCGTACGAGAGGAGCGCACCGGGGAGCTGTTTTTT.

The chain recombines TRBV30 with TRBJ1-3, with D hard to call. Germline values: CDR1 GTSNPN, CDR2 SVGIG (reference sequence). The V end was cut by 2 bases, the J end by 3 bases, with 14 bases between. The CDR3 covers 15 residues. The CDR3 loop reads CAWSIGAGGGNTIYF. DNA of the CDR3: TGTGCCTGGAGTATTGGCGCAGGAGGTGGAAACACCATATATTTT.

The V gene is TRBV5-1, the J gene TRBJ1-1, with 7 positions matching TRBD1. Germline V gene lookup returns CDR1 SGHRS and CDR2 YFSETQ. V lost 2 bases, J lost 4 bases, and 8 bases stayed unmatched. The CDR3 is made up of 15 amino acids. CDR3 amino acids: CASSLTAGGSTEAFF. CDR3 in DNA: TGCGCCAGCAGCTTAACCGCAGGGGGGAGCACTGAAGCTTTCTTT. The whole variable domain, filled in from reference TRBV5-1 and TRBJ1-1, reads KAGVTQTPRYLIKTRGQQVTLSCSPISGHRSVSWYQQTPGQGLQFLFEYFSETQRNKGNFPGRFSGRQFSNSRSEMNVSTLELGDSALYLCASSLTAGGSTEAFFGQGTRLTVV.

DNA for the CDR3: TGTGCCAGCAGCCCGACGACAGGGTTGATCAATCAGCCCCAGCATTTT. Protein: CASSPTTGLINQPQHF. J is TRBJ1-5 and V is TRBV6-6; 7 bases map to TRBD1. V trimming: 6 bases; J trimming: 3 bases; junction bases outside the gene matches: 11. The CDR3 sequence is 16 residues long. Looked up from germline, CDR1 is MNHNY and CDR2 is SVGAGI (reference sequence).